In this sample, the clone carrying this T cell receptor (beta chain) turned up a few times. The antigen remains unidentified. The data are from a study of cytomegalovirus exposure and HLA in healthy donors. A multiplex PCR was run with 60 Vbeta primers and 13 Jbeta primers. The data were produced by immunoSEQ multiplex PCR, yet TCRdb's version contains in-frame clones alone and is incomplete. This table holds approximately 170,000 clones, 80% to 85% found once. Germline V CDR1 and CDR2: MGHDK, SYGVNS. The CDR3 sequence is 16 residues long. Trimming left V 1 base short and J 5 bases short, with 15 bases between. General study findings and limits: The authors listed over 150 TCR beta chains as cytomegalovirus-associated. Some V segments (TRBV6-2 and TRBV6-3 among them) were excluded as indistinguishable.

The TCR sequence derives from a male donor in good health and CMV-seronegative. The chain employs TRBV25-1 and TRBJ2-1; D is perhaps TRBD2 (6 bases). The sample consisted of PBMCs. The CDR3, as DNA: TGTGCCAGCAGTGAATGGGAGACTAGGAAGGACAATGAGCAGTTCTTC. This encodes CASSEWETRKDNEQFF.